This entry features one T cell receptor (beta chain) sequence. What it recognizes is unknown. These data originate in a study of T cell responses to AZD1222 COVID-19 vaccine. TCRdb's table, derived via immunoSEQ multiplex PCR, lists solely in-frame clones and lacks some. The top ten clones hold 1.5% to 2% of a sample with roughly 120,000 clones, roughly nine tenths of them seen once. Whole-study results and caveats: Spike-specific TCR repertoires showed rising breadth and depth after two AZD1222 doses.

Second-dose schedules of about 4 or about 12 weeks were combined. This clonotype was obtained from an adult who received the AZD1222 COVID-19 vaccine. The source was peripheral blood, collected 28 days after the second AZD1222 dose.

The CDR3 protein is CSVWSGMNTEAFF. The CDR3 nucleotides are TGCAGCGTTTGGTCGGGGATGAACACTGAAGCTTTCTTT. The J gene is TRBJ1-1, the V gene TRBV29-1; D uncertain. The CDR3 length is 13 residues. Per the germline V gene, CDR1 is SQVTM and CDR2 is ANQGSEA. Trimming stripped 5 bases from V and 0 bases from J, with 10 bases between.